These 15 T cell receptor beta chains came from one sample sequenced in a study of OX40 agonist ivuxolimab in advanced cancers. The data were produced by immunoSEQ multiplex PCR, yet TCRdb's version contains in-frame clones alone and is incomplete. The sample comprises just under 80,000 clones, about 91% of which are singletons, and approximately 0.38% rests with the top ten. This material consisted of CD4+ or CD8+ T cells sorted from blood, taken in a trial of the OX40 agonist ivuxolimab. These receptors all come from an adult with an advanced solid tumor such as melanoma, head and neck, liver or kidney cancer.

The CDR3: CASSPGLAGGNEQYF. The CDR3 DNA follows: TGCGCCAGCAGTCCAGGACTAGCGGGAGGCAACGAGCAGTACTTC. V is TRBV10-1 and J is TRBJ2-7; 14 positions agree with TRBD2. The germline V gene encodes CDR1 WNHNN and CDR2 SYGVQD (reference sequence). V shed 5 bases, J shed 5 bases, and the junction held 5 bases outside the gene matches. The CDR3 is 15 residues long.

The chain joins TRBV5-6 to TRBJ1-2, with D possibly TRBD1 on 5 matching bases. V was cut by 3 bases and J by 4 bases, with 22 bases left in between. This CDR3 comprises 17 residues. Germline V gives CDR1 SGHDT, CDR2 YYEEEE. CDR3 DNA: TGTGCCAGCAGCTCCTATACGACAGCTACCTCCCTCTATGGCTACACCTTC. It translates to CASSSYTTATSLYGYTF.

The chain links TRBV11-2 to TRBJ2-3; TRBD1 matches at 7 bases. Germline V lookup: CDR1 SGHAT, CDR2 FQNNGV. The V gene end was trimmed by 4 bases and the J gene end by 5 bases; junction bases not matched to a gene: 9. The CDR3 covers 15 residues. CDR3 sequence: CASSSLGQELDTQYF. In nucleotides, the CDR3 is TGTGCCAGCAGCTCATTAGGACAGGAGCTAGATACGCAGTATTTT.

This chain joins TRBV19 and TRBJ1-1, with D tentatively TRBD1 (5 bases). Germline CDR1 reads LNHDA; CDR2 reads SQIVND (reference sequence). This CDR3 has 11 residues. Trimming removed 8 bases at V and 6 bases at J, with 10 bases between. The CDR3 DNA reads TGTGCCAGTGCCCAGGGCGCTGAAGCTTTCTTT. This encodes CASAQGAEAFF.

The chain joins TRBV7-2 to TRBJ2-7; 10 nucleotides match TRBD1. Germline values: CDR1 SGHTA, CDR2 FQGNSA. With V trimmed by 5 bases and J by 0 bases, 4 bases remained unmatched. This CDR3 region has 15 residues. Here the CDR3 reads CASSEGQGSSYEQYF. CDR3 sequence (DNA): TGTGCCAGCAGCGAGGGACAGGGGAGCTCCTACGAGCAGTACTTC.

The CDR3 protein is CASEAAGGLSITDTQYF. The CDR3, as DNA: TGTGCCAGCGAAGCCGCGGGGGGACTATCCATTACAGATACGCAGTATTTT. The chain joins TRBV7-2 to TRBJ2-3, with TRBD2 identical over 8 bases. The germline gives CDR1 SGHTA, CDR2 FQGNSA. The V segment lost 8 bases and the J segment 3 bases; nucleotides outside the gene matches: 16. This CDR3 region has 17 residues. Filled out from reference TRBV7-2 and TRBJ2-3, the complete variable domain reads GAGVSQSPSNKVTEKGKDVELRCDPISGHTALYWYRQSLGQGLEFLIYFQGNSAPDKSGLPSDRFSAERTGGSVSTLTIQRTQQEDSAVYLCASEAAGGLSITDTQYFGPGTRLTVL.

The rearrangement joins TRBV6-5 to TRBJ2-3; D perhaps matches TRBD1 (6 bases). The CDR3 is 14 residues long. Trimming cost V 6 bases and J 2 bases, with 12 bases left between them. Germline V gives CDR1 MNHEY, CDR2 SVGAGI. The CDR3 protein is CASSLDRNTDTQYF. CDR3 sequence (DNA): TGTGCCAGCAGCCTGGACAGAAACACAGATACGCAGTATTTT.

This sequence joins TRBV18 and TRBJ1-4; D uncertain. The CDR3 contains 13 residues. Trimming took off 3 bases at V and 5 bases at J, with 7 bases between the two ends. CDR1 is KGHSH, CDR2 LQKENI, per germline. CDR3 in DNA: TGTGCCAGCTCACCGGGCGGGAATGAAAAACTGTTTTTT. It specifies CASSPGGNEKLFF. The complete variable domain, with remaining parts taken from reference TRBV18 and TRBJ1-4, reads NAGVMQNPRHLVRRRGQEARLRCSPMKGHSHVYWYRQLPEEGLKFMVYLQKENIIDESGMPKERFSAEFPKEGPSILRIQQVVRGDSAAYFCASSPGGNEKLFFGSGTQLSVL.

The chain combines TRBV27 with TRBJ2-5, with a tentative D call TRBD1 (6 bases). The CDR3 is 13 amino acids. CDR1 MNHEY and CDR2 SMNVEV come from the germline V gene (reference sequence). V was shortened by 2 bases and J by 5 bases, with 9 bases between the two germline ends. The CDR3 bases are TGTGCCAGCAGTTTAGTGCAGGGGGAGACCCAGTACTTC. This sequence encodes CASSLVQGETQYF.

Worth noting for this clone: One end of the junction varies from germline; a read error may be responsible. J is TRBJ1-2 and V is TRBV5-3; D gene ambiguous. TRBV5-3 is filed as an ORF, its function uncertain. The CDR3 loop spans 14 amino acids. The DNA for the CDR3 is TGTGCCAGCAGCTTTAACGATCCTAACTATGGCTACACCTTC. It is translated as CASSFNDPNYGYTF.

The count of this clone is one. V gene TRBV5-6 combines with J gene TRBJ2-7; D remains unclear. V shed 3 bases and J shed 0 bases, with 10 bases lying between them. Germline CDR1 and CDR2: SGHDT and YYEEEE. This CDR3 contains 14 residues. The CDR3 DNA sequence: TGTGCCAGCAGCTCATGGACGGGCTCCTACGAGCAGTACTTC. Its translation is CASSSWTGSYEQYF.

The chain couples TRBV5-1 to TRBJ1-1; D gene unclear. V lost 2 bases and J lost 7, with 12 bases in between. Germline V gives CDR1 SGHRS, CDR2 YFSETQ. The CDR3 spans 13 residues. CDR3 nucleotide sequence: TGCGCCAGCAGCTTCACGGGCGAGGGTGAAGCTTTCTTT. Amino acids: CASSFTGEGEAFF.

The chain recombines TRBV19 with TRBJ2-5; 9 bases align to TRBD2. Germline CDR1 is LNHDA and CDR2 is SQIVND (reference sequence). J was trimmed by 5 bases and V by 1 base; bases with no gene match: 8. The CDR3 contains 16 residues. CDR3 region: CASSIVTGTSRETQYF. For the CDR3, the DNA is TGTGCCAGTAGTATAGTAACCGGGACTAGCCGGGAGACCCAGTACTTC.

This rearrangement joins TRBV28 to TRBJ1-1; D is possibly TRBD1 (5 bases). Germline V CDR1 and CDR2: MDHEN, SYDVKM. The CDR3 totals 14 residues. V lost 3 bases, J lost 4 bases, and 12 bases lay in between. The CDR3: CASSLGTVGTEAFF. CDR3 coding DNA: TGTGCCAGCAGTTTGGGGACGGTGGGCACTGAAGCTTTCTTT. Based on the CDR3 plus reference TRBV28 and TRBJ1-1, the full variable domain is DVKVTQSSRYLVKRTGEKVFLECVQDMDHENMFWYRQDPGLGLRLIYFSYDVKMKEKGDIPEGYSVSREKKERFSLILESASTNQTSMYLCASSLGTVGTEAFFGQGTRLTVV.

This sequence joins TRBV19 and TRBJ2-7, with D hard to call. Trimming shortened V by 1 base and J by 6 bases, and 13 bases separated the two germline ends. The length of the CDR3 is 14 residues. Per the germline V gene, CDR1 is LNHDA and CDR2 is SQIVND (reference sequence). CDR3 nucleotide sequence: TGTGCCAGTAGTATAGGGCAGTCAGCTTCCGAGCAGTACTTC. Its protein is CASSIGQSASEQYF.